This TCR beta chain was captured by sequencing in a study of blood T cell repertoires in COVID-19. TCRdb's table, derived via immunoSEQ multiplex PCR, lists solely in-frame clones and lacks some. The data hold hundreds of thousands of clones, with around nine tenths observed a single time. Germline V gives CDR1 MGHRA, CDR2 YSYEKL. The CDR3 runs 16 residues. The junction had 10 bases not matched to a gene; V was cut back by 4 bases and J by 2 bases. The sequenced sample was peripheral blood. This sequence joins TRBV4-1 and TRBJ2-5; 7 bases fit TRBD2. The TCR was taken from a woman in her thirties or forties who had recovered from COVID-19. The CDR3 region is CASSRLREAGQETQYF. CDR3 DNA sequence: TGCGCCAGCAGCCGACTGAGAGAAGCGGGGCAAGAGACCCAGTACTTC.